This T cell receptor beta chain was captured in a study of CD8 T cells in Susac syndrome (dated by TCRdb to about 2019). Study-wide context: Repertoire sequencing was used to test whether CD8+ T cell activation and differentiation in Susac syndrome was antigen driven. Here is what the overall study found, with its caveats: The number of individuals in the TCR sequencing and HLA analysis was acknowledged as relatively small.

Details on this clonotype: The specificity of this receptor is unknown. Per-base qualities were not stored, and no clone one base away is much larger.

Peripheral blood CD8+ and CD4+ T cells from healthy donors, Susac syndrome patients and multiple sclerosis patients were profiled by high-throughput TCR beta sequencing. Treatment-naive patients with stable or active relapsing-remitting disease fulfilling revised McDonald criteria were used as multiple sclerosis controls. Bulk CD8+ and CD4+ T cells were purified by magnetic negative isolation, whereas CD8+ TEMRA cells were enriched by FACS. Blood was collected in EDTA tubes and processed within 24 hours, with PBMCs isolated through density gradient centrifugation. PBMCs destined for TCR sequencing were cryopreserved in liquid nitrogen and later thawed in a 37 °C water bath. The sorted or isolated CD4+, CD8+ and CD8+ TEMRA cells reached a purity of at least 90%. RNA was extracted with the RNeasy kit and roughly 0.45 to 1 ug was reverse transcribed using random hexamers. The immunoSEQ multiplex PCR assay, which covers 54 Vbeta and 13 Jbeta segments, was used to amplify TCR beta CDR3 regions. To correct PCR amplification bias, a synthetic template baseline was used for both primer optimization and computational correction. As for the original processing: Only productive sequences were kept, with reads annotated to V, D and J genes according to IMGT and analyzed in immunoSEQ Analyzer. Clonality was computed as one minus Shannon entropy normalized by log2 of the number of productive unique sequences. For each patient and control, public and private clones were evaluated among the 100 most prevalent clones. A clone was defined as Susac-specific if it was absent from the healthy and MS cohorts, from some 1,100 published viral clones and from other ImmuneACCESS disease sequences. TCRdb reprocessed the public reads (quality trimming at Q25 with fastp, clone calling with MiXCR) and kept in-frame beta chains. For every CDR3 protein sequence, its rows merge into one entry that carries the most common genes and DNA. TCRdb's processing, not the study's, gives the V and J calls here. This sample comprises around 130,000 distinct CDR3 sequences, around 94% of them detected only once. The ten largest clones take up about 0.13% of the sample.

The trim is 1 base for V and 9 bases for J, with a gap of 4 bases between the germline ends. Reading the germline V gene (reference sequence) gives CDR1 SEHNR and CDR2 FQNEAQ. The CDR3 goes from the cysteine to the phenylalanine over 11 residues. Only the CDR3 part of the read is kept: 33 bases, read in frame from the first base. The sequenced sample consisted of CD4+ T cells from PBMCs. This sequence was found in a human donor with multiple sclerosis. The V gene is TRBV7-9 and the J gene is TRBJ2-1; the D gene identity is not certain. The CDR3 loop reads CASSLEGEQFF. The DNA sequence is TGTGCCAGCAGCTTAGAAGGTGAGCAGTTCTTC. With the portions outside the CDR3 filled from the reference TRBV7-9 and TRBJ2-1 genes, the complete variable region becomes DTGVSQNPRHKITKRGQNVTFRCDPISEHNRLYWYRQTLGQGPEFLTYFQNEAQLEKSRLLSDRFSAERPKGSFSTLEIQRTEQGDSAMYLCASSLEGEQFFGPGTRLTVL.